The clone carrying this T cell receptor beta chain turned up a few times. Its matching antigen is unknown. A TCRbeta library incorporating unique molecular identifiers was prepared. A single record per CDR3 protein comes from TCRdb applying MiXCR to the PCR reads. The profile shows about 580,000 distinct CDR3 sequences, approximately 30% of them singletons. This record comes from a study of T-cell reconstitution after alpha-beta-depleted transplantation in children. General study results and limits: Newly made T cells mostly supplied T-cell counts and diversity one year after transplant. Elevated TCRbeta diversity at day 60 was traced, in some patients, to surviving recipient T cells and thymic progenitors.

This material consisted of PBMCs, taken before TCRalphabeta/CD19-depleted stem cell transplant. The receptor was isolated from a boy in the first two years of life with Wiskott-Aldrich syndrome, due to receive a stem cell transplant.

The CDR3 loop reads CASSSRMRHQETQYF. CDR3 nucleotide sequence: TGTGCCAGCAGCTCAAGGATGAGGCACCAAGAGACCCAGTACTTC. The chain carries TRBV5-5 and TRBJ2-5; D ambiguous. The CDR3 is 15 residues long. V lost 3 bases to trimming and J lost 0 bases, with 12 bases between them. Per germline, CDR1 SGHKS and CDR2 YYEKEE (reference sequence). The full variable domain, in which reference TRBV5-5 and TRBJ2-5 provide the parts outside the CDR3, is DAGVTQSPTHLIKTRGQQVTLRCSPISGHKSVSWYQQVLGQGPQFIFQYYEKEERGRGNFPDRFSARQFPNYSSELNVNALLLGDSALYLCASSSRMRHQETQYFGPGTRLLVL.